This T cell receptor (beta chain) was identified in a study of blood T cell repertoires in COVID-19. Per the authors' pipeline: It was from reference gene primer amplification that nucleated cell counts were estimated. Using immunoSEQ multiplex PCR, the repertoire was profiled, and TCRdb retains in-frame clones only, with some absent. V and J calls and clone size are given by that table; D and trimming were obtained from the DNA. The table includes 150,000 to 200,000 clones, approximately 80% detected once. Germline trimming cut 7 bases from V and 4 bases from J; bases unmatched to any gene: 13. Germline lookup yields CDR1 LGHDT and CDR2 YNNKEL (reference sequence). The CDR3 has 16 residues. Everyone who took part was about 18 to 90 years old, and they came from about two dozen US areas. Cohorts were based on clinical histories the participants reported. What the recovered Cohort 3 donors had was two negative PCRs, clearance, or symptom resolution.

The TCR originated in a man in his forties or fifties who had recovered from COVID-19. Material: PBMCs or T cells enriched from blood (not recorded which). V gene TRBV3-1 (or the pseudogene TRBV3-2) combines with J gene TRBJ2-5; TRBD2 aligns across 9 bases. The CDR3 loop reads CASTTTRGGRAETQYF. The DNA of the CDR3 is TGTGCCAGCACCACTACACGGGGCGGGAGGGCAGAGACCCAGTACTTC.